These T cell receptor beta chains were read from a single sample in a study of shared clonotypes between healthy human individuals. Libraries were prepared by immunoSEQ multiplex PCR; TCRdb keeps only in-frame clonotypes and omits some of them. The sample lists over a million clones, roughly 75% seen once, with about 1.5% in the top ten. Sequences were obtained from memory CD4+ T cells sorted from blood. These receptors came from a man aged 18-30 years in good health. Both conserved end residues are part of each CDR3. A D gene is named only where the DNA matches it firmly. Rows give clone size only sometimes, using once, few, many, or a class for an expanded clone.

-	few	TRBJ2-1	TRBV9	TGTGCCAGCAGCTCATCCGGGTCTTACGGCGAATTAGAGCAGTTCTTC	CASSSSGSYGELEQFF
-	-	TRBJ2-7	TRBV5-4	TGTGCCAGCAGCCCCCGGACGGCCTCCTACGAGCAGTACTTC	CASSPRTASYEQYF
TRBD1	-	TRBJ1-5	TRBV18	TGTGCCAGCTCACCCCAGGGGGCGCGGAATCAGCCCCAGCATTTT	CASSPQGARNQPQHF
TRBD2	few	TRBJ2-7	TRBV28	TGTGCCAGCAGTCGCTCTAGCGGGAGTATCTCCTACGAGCAGTACTTC	CASSRSSGSISYEQYF
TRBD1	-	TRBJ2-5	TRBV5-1	TGCGCCAGCAGCTTGGGGGAACAGGGGGCGCGGGAGACCCAGTACTTC	CASSLGEQGARETQYF
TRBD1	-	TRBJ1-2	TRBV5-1	TGCGCCAGCAGCCCCCAGGGGGGGGCAAACAACTATGGCTACACCTTC	CASSPQGGANNYGYTF
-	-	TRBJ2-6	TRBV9	TGTGCCAGCAGCGTTCTCTCTGGGGCCAACGTCCTGACTTTC	CASSVLSGANVLTF
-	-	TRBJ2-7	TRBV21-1	TGTGCCAGCAGCAATGACAGGCAGGGTGGGAGGTACGAGCAGTACTTC	CASSNDRQGGRYEQYF
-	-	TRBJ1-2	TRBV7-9	TGTGCCAGCAGCTTAGACATAAGCGGGGGCTACACCTTC	CASSLDISGGYTF
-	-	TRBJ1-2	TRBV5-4	TGTGCCAGCAGCCCCGAAAGTGGGGGGCGGTTTTATGGCTACACCTTC	CASSPESGGRFYGYTF
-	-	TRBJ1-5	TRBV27	TGTGCCAGCAGTTCCCCCGGACAGAGATATCAGCCCCAGCATTTT	CASSSPGQRYQPQHF
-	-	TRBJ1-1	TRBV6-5	TGTGCCAGCAGTTACATTGGGGGGACTGAAGCTTTCTTT	CASSYIGGTEAFF
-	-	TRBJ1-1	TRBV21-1	TGTGCCAGCAGCAAGAACAAGGAGGCGGACACTGAAGCTTTCTTT	CASSKNKEADTEAFF
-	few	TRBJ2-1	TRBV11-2	TGTGCCAGCAGCTTAAAGTTGGGACTCACTTACAATGAGCAGTTCTTC	CASSLKLGLTYNEQFF